This T cell receptor beta chain appears in the sequencing data of a study of shared clonotypes between healthy human individuals. Study information: Used for every donor were three CD4 naive, three CD4 memory, two CD8 naive and one CD8 memory plate.

Trimming took off 2 bases at V and 4 bases at J, with 11 bases between the two ends. Germline assignment: CDR1 MNHEY and CDR2 SVGAGI. This CDR3 has 14 amino acids. This clone was picked up many times. CD8 memory combined CD45RO+ cells with CCR7-negative CD45RA+ TemRA cells. Here immunoSEQ multiplex PCR was the method, and the copy in TCRdb shows in-frame clones only, minus some. The sample contains approximately 110,000 clones, about 67% of which appear only once. Sequencing was done on a sample of memory CD8+ T cells sorted from blood. Subset described: CD45RO+ cells pooled with CCR7-negative TemRA cells. The clonotype comes from a woman between 25 and 40 years old in good health. This rearrangement joins TRBV6-5 to TRBJ1-1; D is undetermined. The CDR3 bases are TGTGCCAGCAGTTACCGAAGCGAGCCCACTGAAGCTTTCTTT. Residues: CASSYRSEPTEAFF.